The rows below give T cell receptor beta chains drawn from one sample of a study of Graves' ophthalmopathy and Graves' hyperthyroidism. One entry per CDR3 protein results from TCRdb running MiXCR on the multiplex PCR reads. The sample includes 500,000 to 700,000 distinct CDR3 sequences, roughly 39% seen only once; the top ten take around 4.6%. Sequenced material: peripheral blood or thyroid tissue (not recorded which). The receptor source for this set is an adult man with Graves' hyperthyroidism. Each CDR3 is given with its conserved first and last residue. A D gene is named only where the DNA matches it firmly. Rows give clone size only sometimes, using once, few, many, or a class for an expanded clone.

clone_size,d_call,v_call,j_call,cdr3_aa,cdr3_nt
-,TRBD2,TRBV7-6,TRBJ2-6,CASSRSGAGGGANVLTF,TGTGCCAGCAGCCGATCCGGGGCGGGAGGCGGGGCCAACGTCCTGACTTTC
many,TRBD1,TRBV25-1,TRBJ1-2,CASSESTGGWGYTF,TGTGCCAGCAGTGAATCGACAGGGGGCTGGGGCTACACCTTC
few,TRBD2,TRBV29-1,TRBJ2-3,CSVVLAGGPDTQYF,TGCAGCGTGGTCCTAGCGGGAGGTCCAGATACGCAGTATTTT
-,-,TRBV28,TRBJ2-6,CASSLRIPGANVLTF,TGTGCCAGCAGTTTAAGGATTCCTGGGGCCAACGTCCTGACTTTC
many,-,TRBV29-1,TRBJ2-5,CSAGGDTQETQYF,TGCAGCGCAGGCGGGGATACACAAGAGACCCAGTACTTC
many,TRBD2,TRBV7-9,TRBJ2-7,CASSSPRTSGYEQYF,TGTGCCAGCAGCTCCCCCCGTACTAGCGGCTACGAGCAGTACTTC
-,-,TRBV6-5,TRBJ2-5,CASSSPGSNQPQYF,TGTGCCAGCAGTAGCCCGGGAAGCAATCAGCCCCAGTACTTC
-,-,TRBV20-1,TRBJ2-5,CSALETQYF,TGCAGTGCTCTGGAGACCCAGTACTTC
once,-,TRBV10-3,TRBJ1-1,CAIRQGTEAFF,TGTGCCATCAGACAGGGCACTGAAGCTTTCTTT
many,TRBD1,TRBV7-6,TRBJ1-5,CASSLGAGTGDHNQPQHF,TGTGCCAGCAGCTTAGGGGCCGGGACAGGAGACCACAATCAGCCCCAGCATTTT
many,TRBD1,TRBV2,TRBJ1-2,CASSRDRDQNGYTF,TGTGCCAGCAGTAGGGACAGGGACCAGAATGGCTACACCTTC
-,TRBD2,TRBV2,TRBJ2-1,CASRTTSGLYNEQFF,TGTGCCAGTAGGACGACTAGCGGACTCTACAATGAGCAGTTCTTC
-,-,TRBV7-2,TRBJ1-2,CASSLEGGDDGYTF,TGTGCCAGCAGCTTAGAGGGGGGCGATGACGGCTACACCTTC
-,TRBD1,TRBV2,TRBJ2-7,CASNVDRGEQYF,TGTGCCAGCAATGTCGACAGGGGCGAGCAGTACTTC
many,-,TRBV10-3,TRBJ1-2,CATNSDGNYGYTF,TGTGCCACAAATTCTGACGGGAACTATGGCTACACCTTC
many,TRBD2,TRBV20-1,TRBJ2-2,CSASSGANTGELFF,TGCAGTGCGTCTAGCGGGGCGAACACCGGGGAGCTGTTTTTT
many,-,TRBV19,TRBJ1-2,CASNPDSQNYGYTF,TGTGCCAGTAACCCGGACAGCCAAAACTATGGCTACACCTTC
-,TRBD2,TRBV7-9,TRBJ2-1,CASSLSLAAILGNEQFF,TGTGCCAGCAGCTTGTCACTAGCGGCTATCCTCGGCAATGAGCAGTTCTTC
-,-,TRBV18,TRBJ2-7,CASSPRRGQGPYEQYF,TGTGCCAGCTCACCAAGGCGAGGCCAGGGTCCCTACGAGCAGTACTTC
-,TRBD1,TRBV29-1,TRBJ2-7,CSFGQGPPLPYF,TGCAGCTTCGGACAGGGGCCTCCTCTCCCGTACTTC
-,TRBD1,TRBV2,TRBJ1-2,CASSEHITGANNYGYTF,TGTGCCAGCAGTGAGCACATAACAGGGGCCAATAACTATGGCTACACCTTC
-,-,TRBV3-1,TRBJ1-1,CASSQNQGQAEAFF,TGTGCCAGCAGCCAAAATCAGGGGCAGGCTGAAGCTTTCTTT
-,TRBD2,TRBV6-5,TRBJ2-2,CATWGTSSTGELFF,TGTGCCACATGGGGGACTAGTTCCACCGGGGAGCTGTTTTTT
-,TRBD1,TRBV2,TRBJ1-3,CASQQGKVGNTIYF,TGTGCCAGCCAACAGGGGAAGGTTGGAAACACCATATATTTT
many,-,TRBV2,TRBJ1-1,CASMGAQMNTEAFF,TGTGCCAGCATGGGGGCCCAGATGAACACTGAAGCTTTCTTT